A single sample gave rise to the 16 T cell receptor beta chains below, sequenced in a study of blood T cell repertoires in COVID-19. The assay was immunoSEQ multiplex PCR, and TCRdb's table has in-frame clones only and misses some. The sample has some 110,000 clones; around nine tenths are singletons. Sequenced input: peripheral blood. The receptors stem from a man between 35 and 55 years old with acute or convalescent COVID-19.

The V gene is TRBV7-9, the J gene TRBJ1-1; a weak D match, TRBD1 (5 bases). V gave up 0 bases and J gave up 5 bases, with 10 bases separating them. The CDR3 length is 14 residues. Germline V gene data show CDR1 as SEHNR and CDR2 as FQNEAQ (reference sequence). The CDR3 region is CASSLALRGTEAFF. The CDR3, as DNA: TGTGCCAGCAGCTTAGCGCTAAGGGGAACTGAAGCTTTCTTT.

The chain is built from TRBV6-6 and TRBJ1-2, with 8 bases aligning to TRBD1. The ends lost 9 bases at V and 0 bases at J; junction bases unmatched: 6. The CDR3 sequence is 14 residues long. Per the germline V gene, CDR1 is MNHNY and CDR2 is SVGAGI (reference sequence). CDR3 coding DNA: TGTGCCAGTCTACAGGGGGTCCCTAACTATGGCTACACCTTC. Protein sequence: CASLQGVPNYGYTF.

The CDR3 is CASSWVPTSGGNTGELFF. The CDR3 DNA sequence: TGTGCCAGCAGCTGGGTCCCCACTAGCGGGGGGAACACCGGGGAGCTGTTTTTT. This chain links TRBV5-5 with TRBJ2-2; 11 positions agree with TRBD2. V was clipped by 3 bases and J by 1 base; unmatched bases: 8. Germline V lookup: CDR1 SGHKS, CDR2 YYEKEE (reference sequence). The CDR3 spans 18 residues.

This rearrangement joins TRBV11-2 to TRBJ1-4; D gene unclear. The ends were cut back, 8 bases at V and 7 bases at J, with 5 bases in the middle. The CDR3 totals 10 residues. Germline-derived CDR1 and CDR2 are SGHAT and FQNNGV. CDR3 residues: CASGSEKLFF. In DNA form, the CDR3 reads TGTGCCAGCGGCAGTGAAAAACTGTTTTTT.

The chain employs TRBV10-3 and TRBJ2-5, with 8 nucleotides matching TRBD2. The germline V gene has CDR1 ENHRY and CDR2 SYGVKD. The CDR3 is 15 residues long. The V and J ends lost 3 bases and 2 bases, in that order; junction bases with no gene match: 5. The CDR3 region has the DNA TGTGCCATCAGTGACCCAGCGGGAGTACAAGAGACCCAGTACTTC. Protein sequence: CAISDPAGVQETQYF.

This clone occurred a few times. V is TRBV5-8 and J is TRBJ1-1; TRBD1 agrees at 9 bases. The junction had 11 bases not matched to a gene; V was cut back by 9 bases and J by 5 bases. This CDR3 is 14 amino acids long. From germline, CDR1 is SGHTS and CDR2 YDEGEE. CDR3 amino acids: CATPNRGLRTEAFF. CDR3 nucleotide sequence: TGTGCCACCCCGAACAGGGGGCTACGAACTGAAGCTTTCTTT. The whole variable domain, remainder taken from reference TRBV5-8 and TRBJ1-1, is EAGVTQSPTHLIKTRGQQATLRCSPISGHTSVYWYQQALGLGLQFLLWYDEGEERNRGNFPPRFSGRQFPNYSSELNVNALELEDSALYLCATPNRGLRTEAFFGQGTRLTVV.

The chain carries TRBV5-4 and TRBJ1-4; 9 bases agree with TRBD1. The germline V gene encodes CDR1 SGHNT and CDR2 YYREEE (reference sequence). The CDR3 is 15 residues long. Trimming took 2 bases from V and 8 from J; bases not matched to a gene: 7. In DNA form, the CDR3 reads TGTGCCAGCAGCTTTGGTACAGGGGGCCGGGAAAAACTGTTTTTT. This gives the protein CASSFGTGGREKLFF.

The CDR3 loop is CASSLASYNEQFF. Here the CDR3 DNA reads TGTGCCAGCAGCTTGGCCTCCTACAATGAGCAGTTCTTC. The V and J genes are TRBV7-3 and TRBJ2-1; D uncertain. The germline V gene has CDR1 SGHTA and CDR2 FQGTGA. CDR3 length: 13 residues. V lost 3 bases and J 0 bases, leaving 3 bases between the germline ends.

The chain has TRBV5-1 and TRBJ1-2; possibly TRBD1 for D (6 bases). The germline CDR1 and CDR2 sequences are SGHRS and YFSETQ. This CDR3 has 13 residues. The V end lost 2 bases, the J end lost 8 bases, and 13 bases lay between the germline ends. The chain's CDR3 is CASSLQGLEGYTF. CDR3 sequence (DNA): TGCGCCAGCAGCTTACAGGGTCTTGAGGGCTACACCTTC.

The chain carries TRBV7-8 and TRBJ2-3; D ambiguous. The length of the CDR3 is 14 residues. Germline CDR1 is SGHVS and CDR2 is FQNEAQ. Trimming took off 1 base at V and 4 bases at J, with 9 bases between the two ends. The CDR3 DNA reads TGTGCCAGCAGCTTAGGGCCTGAACCAGATACGCAGTATTTT. It yields the protein CASSLGPEPDTQYF.

The chain recombines TRBV5-5 with TRBJ2-7, with TRBD1 as a possible D gene (7 bases). CDR1 SGHKS and CDR2 YYEKEE come from the germline V gene (reference sequence). This CDR3 is 15 amino acids long. V lost 2 bases to trimming and J lost 0 bases, with 12 bases between them. The CDR3 region has the DNA TGTGCCAGCAGCTTCCAGGGGGGAAGCTCCTACGAGCAGTACTTC. Protein: CASSFQGGSSYEQYF.

This chain joins TRBV5-1 and TRBJ2-7, with TRBD2 identical over 7 bases. Germline CDR1 is SGHRS and CDR2 is YFSETQ. V dropped 4 bases and J dropped 4; count of bases not matched to a gene: 14. The CDR3 runs to 16 residues. DNA for the CDR3: TGCGCCAGCAGCCGGGAGGCGCTCGGTTTCTCGTACGAGCAGTACTTC. Translating gives CASSREALGFSYEQYF.

The V gene is TRBV6-5, the J gene TRBJ1-1; no reliable D call. The CDR3 has 12 amino acids. The V gene lost 6 bases and the J gene lost 1 base, with 6 bases spanning the gap. The germline CDR1 and CDR2 sequences are MNHEY and SVGAGI. This CDR3 is CASRTPNTEAFF. CDR3 in DNA: TGTGCCAGCAGGACACCGAACACTGAAGCTTTCTTT.

The rearrangement uses TRBV27 and TRBJ1-6; 8 bases align to TRBD1. This CDR3 spans 14 amino acids. V lost 3 bases and J lost 7; bases outside the gene matches: 2. CDR1 is MNHEY and CDR2 is SMNVEV in the germline V gene (reference sequence). CDR3: CASSFDRGNSPLHF. The CDR3 coding sequence is TGTGCCAGCAGTTTCGACAGGGGAAATTCACCCCTCCACTTT.

This sequence joins TRBV11-3 and TRBJ2-3; 9 bases are a match to TRBD1. From germline, CDR1 is SGHNT and CDR2 YENEEA. The trim removed 5 bases at V and 5 bases at J, leaving 11 bases unmatched. The CDR3 has 16 amino acids. Written as DNA, the CDR3 is TGTGCCAGCAGCCCTGGACAGGGGTTATACATAGATACGCAGTATTTT. Translated, it gives CASSPGQGLYIDTQYF.

The V and J genes are TRBV27 and TRBJ2-2, with 10 bases identical to TRBD2. The CDR3 loop spans 17 amino acids. Germline values: CDR1 MNHEY, CDR2 SMNVEV (reference sequence). The ends lost 3 bases at V and 5 bases at J; junction bases unmatched: 9. CDR3 nucleotides: TGTGCCAGCAGTTTGAGGCTAGCGGGAGTAGTGACCGGGGAGCTGTTTTTT. Protein product: CASSLRLAGVVTGELFF.